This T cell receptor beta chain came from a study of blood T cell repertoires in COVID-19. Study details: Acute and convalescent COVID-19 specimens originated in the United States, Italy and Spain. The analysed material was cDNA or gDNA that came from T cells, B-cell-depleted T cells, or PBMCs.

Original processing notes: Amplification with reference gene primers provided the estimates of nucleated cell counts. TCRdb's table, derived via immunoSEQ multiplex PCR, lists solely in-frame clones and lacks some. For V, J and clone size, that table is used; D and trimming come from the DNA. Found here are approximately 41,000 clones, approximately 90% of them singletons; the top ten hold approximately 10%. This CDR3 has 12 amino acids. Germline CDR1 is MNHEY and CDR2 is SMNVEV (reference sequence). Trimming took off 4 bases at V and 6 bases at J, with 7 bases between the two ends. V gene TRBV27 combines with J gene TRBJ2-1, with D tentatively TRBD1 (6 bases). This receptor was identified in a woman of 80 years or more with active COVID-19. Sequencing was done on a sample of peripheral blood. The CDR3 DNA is TGTGCCAGCAGTTGGGGGCTCAATGAGCAGTTCTTC. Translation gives CASSWGLNEQFF.